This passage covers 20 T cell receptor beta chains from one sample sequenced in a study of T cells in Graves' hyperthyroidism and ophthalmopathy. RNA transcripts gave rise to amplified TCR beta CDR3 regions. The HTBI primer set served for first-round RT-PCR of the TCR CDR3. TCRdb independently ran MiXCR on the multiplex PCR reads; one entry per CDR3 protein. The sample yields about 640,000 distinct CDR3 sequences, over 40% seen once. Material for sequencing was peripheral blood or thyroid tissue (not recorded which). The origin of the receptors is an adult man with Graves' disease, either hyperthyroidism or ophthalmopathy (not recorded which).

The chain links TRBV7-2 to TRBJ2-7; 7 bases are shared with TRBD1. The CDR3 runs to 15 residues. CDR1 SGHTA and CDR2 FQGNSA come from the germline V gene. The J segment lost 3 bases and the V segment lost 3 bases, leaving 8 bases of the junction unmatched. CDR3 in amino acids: CASSFYRGLNYEQYF. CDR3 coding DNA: TGTGCCAGCAGCTTCTACAGGGGCCTAAACTACGAGCAGTACTTC.

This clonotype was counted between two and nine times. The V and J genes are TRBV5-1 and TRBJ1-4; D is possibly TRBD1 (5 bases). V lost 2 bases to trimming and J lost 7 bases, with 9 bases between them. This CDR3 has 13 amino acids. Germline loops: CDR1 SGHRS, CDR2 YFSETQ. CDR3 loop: CASSLGTREKLFF. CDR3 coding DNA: TGCGCCAGCAGCTTAGGGACGCGTGAAAAACTGTTTTTT.

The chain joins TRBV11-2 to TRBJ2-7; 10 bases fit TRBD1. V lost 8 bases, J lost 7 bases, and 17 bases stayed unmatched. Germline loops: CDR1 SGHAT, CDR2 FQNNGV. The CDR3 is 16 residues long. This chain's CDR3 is CASSPLGTGAREEQYF. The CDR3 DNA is TGTGCCAGCTCACCGCTTGGGACAGGGGCGCGGGAAGAGCAGTACTTC.

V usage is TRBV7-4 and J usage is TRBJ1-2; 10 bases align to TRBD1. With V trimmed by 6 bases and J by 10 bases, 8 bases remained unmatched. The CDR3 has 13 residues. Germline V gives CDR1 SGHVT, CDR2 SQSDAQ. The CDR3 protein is CASSSPGQGTYTF. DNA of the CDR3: TGTGCCAGCAGTTCTCCGGGACAGGGGACCTACACCTTC. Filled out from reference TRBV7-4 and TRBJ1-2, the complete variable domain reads GAGVSQSPRYKVAKRGRDVALRCDSISGHVTLYWYRQTLGQGSEVLTYSQSDAQRDKSGRPSGRFSAERPERSVSTLKIQRTEQGDSAVYLCASSSPGQGTYTFGSGTRLTVV.

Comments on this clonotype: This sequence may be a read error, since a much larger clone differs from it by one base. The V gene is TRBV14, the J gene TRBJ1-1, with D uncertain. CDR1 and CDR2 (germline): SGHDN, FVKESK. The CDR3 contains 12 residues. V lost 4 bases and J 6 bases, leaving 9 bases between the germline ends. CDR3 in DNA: TGTGCCAGCAGCCCAGAGAGGGCTGAAGCTTTCTTT. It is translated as CASSPERAEAFF.

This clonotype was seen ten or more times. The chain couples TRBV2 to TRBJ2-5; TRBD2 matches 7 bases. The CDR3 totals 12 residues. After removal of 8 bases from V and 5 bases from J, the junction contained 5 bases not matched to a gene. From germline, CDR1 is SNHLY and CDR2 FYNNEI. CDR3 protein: CASGGGPETQYF. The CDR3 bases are TGTGCCAGCGGCGGGGGACCCGAGACCCAGTACTTC.

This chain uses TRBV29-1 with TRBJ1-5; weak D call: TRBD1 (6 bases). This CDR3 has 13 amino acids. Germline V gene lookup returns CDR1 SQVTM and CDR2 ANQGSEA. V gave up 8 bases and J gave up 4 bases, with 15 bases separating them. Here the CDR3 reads CSLVAGENQPQHF. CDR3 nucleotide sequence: TGCAGCTTGGTGGCAGGGGAAAATCAGCCCCAGCATTTT. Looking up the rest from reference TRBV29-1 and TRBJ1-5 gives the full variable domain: SAVISQKPSRDICQRGTSLTIQCQVDSQVTMMFWYRQQPGQSLTLIATANQGSEATYESGFVIDKFPISRPNLTFSTLTVSNMSPEDSSIYLCSLVAGENQPQHFGDGTRLSIL.

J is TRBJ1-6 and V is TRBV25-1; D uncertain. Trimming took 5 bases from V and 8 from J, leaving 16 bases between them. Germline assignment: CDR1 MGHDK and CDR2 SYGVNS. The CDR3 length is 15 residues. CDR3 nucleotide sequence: TGTGCCAGCAGTAGACCTATTTCTAAGGATTCACCCCTCCACTTT. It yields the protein CASSRPISKDSPLHF.

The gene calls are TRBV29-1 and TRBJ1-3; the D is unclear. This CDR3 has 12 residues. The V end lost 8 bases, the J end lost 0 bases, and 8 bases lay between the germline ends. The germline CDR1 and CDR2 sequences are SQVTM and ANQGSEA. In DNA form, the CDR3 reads TGCAGCCATTCTAGCTCTGGAAACACCATATATTTT. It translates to CSHSSSGNTIYF.

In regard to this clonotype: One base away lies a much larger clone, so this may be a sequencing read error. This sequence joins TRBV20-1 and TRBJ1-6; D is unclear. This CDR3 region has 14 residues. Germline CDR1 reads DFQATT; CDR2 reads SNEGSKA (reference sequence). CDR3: CSARVVALNSSLHF. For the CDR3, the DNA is TGCAGTGCTAGAGTGGTGGCTTTAAATTCATCCCTCCACTTT.

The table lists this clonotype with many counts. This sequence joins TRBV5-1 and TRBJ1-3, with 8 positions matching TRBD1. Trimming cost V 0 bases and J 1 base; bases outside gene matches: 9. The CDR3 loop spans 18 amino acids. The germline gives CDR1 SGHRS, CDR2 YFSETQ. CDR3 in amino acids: CASSLDGTGRLSGNTIYF. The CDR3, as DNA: TGCGCCAGCAGCTTGGACGGGACAGGTCGTCTATCTGGAAACACCATATATTTT.

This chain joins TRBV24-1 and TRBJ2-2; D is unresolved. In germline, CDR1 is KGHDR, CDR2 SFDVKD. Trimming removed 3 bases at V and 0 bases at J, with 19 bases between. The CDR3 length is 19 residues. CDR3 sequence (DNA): TGTGCCACCAGTGATCGTAAGTCGGGCCACAAGGCGAACACCGGGGAGCTGTTTTTT. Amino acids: CATSDRKSGHKANTGELFF.

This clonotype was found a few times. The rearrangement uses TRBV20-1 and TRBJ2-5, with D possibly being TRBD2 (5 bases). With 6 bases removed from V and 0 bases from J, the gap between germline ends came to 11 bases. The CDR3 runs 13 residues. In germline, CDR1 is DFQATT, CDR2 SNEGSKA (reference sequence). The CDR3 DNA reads TGCAGTGCAGCGGACCGCAACCAAGAGACCCAGTACTTC. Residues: CSAADRNQETQYF.

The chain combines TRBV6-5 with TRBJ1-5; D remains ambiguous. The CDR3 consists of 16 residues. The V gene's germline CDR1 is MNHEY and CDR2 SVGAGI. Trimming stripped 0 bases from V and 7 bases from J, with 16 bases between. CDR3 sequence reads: CASSYSAPGSGQPQHF. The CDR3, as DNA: TGTGCCAGCAGTTACTCAGCACCCGGTTCGGGCCAGCCCCAGCATTTT.

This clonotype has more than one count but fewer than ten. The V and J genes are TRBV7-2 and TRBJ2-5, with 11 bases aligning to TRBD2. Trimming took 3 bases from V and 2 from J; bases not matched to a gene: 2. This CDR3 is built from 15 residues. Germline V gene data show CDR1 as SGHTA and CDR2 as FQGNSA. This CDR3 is CASSFRLAGQETQYF. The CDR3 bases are TGTGCCAGCAGCTTTAGACTAGCGGGGCAAGAGACCCAGTACTTC.

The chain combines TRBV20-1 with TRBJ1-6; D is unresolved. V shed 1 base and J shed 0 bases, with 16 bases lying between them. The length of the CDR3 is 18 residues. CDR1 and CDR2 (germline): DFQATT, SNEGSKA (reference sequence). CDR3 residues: CSARANLPESSYNSPLHF. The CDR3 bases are TGCAGTGCTAGAGCAAATTTACCGGAAAGCTCCTATAATTCACCCCTCCACTTT.

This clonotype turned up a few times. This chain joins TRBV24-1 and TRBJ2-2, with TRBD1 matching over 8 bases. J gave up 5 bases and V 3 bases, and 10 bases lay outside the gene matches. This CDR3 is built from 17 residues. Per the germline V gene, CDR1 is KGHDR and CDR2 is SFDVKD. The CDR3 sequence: CATSDPRQGADTGELFF. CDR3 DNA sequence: TGTGCCACCAGTGATCCGCGGCAGGGGGCAGATACCGGGGAGCTGTTTTTT.

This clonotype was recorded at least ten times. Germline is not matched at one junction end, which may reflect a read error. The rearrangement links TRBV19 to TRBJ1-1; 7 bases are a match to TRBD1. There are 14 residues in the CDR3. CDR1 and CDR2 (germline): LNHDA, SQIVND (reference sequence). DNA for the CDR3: TGTGCCAGCAGTATGGGACAGATGAACACTGAAGCTTTCTTT. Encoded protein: CASSMGQMNTEAFF. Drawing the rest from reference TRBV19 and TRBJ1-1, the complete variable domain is DGGITQSPKYLFRKEGQNVTLSCEQNLNHDAMYWYRQDPGQGLRLIYYSQIVNDFQKGDIAEGYSVSREKKESFPLTVTSAQKNPTAFYLCASSMGQMNTEAFFGQGTRLTVV.

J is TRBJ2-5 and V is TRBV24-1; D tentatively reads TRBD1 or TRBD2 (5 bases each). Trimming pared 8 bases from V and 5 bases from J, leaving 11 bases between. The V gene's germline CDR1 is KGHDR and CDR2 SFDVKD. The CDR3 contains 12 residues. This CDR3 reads CATIGDVETQYF. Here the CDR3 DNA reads TGTGCCACCATCGGGGACGTCGAGACCCAGTACTTC.

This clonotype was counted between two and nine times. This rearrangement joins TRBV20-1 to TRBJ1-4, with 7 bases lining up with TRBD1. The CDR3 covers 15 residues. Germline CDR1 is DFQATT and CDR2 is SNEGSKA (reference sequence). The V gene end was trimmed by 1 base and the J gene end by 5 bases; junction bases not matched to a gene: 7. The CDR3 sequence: CSARGDRDENEKLFF. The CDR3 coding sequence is TGCAGTGCTAGAGGAGACAGGGATGAGAATGAAAAACTGTTTTTT.